The table lists the clone carrying this T cell receptor (beta chain) with many counts. Its antigen is currently unknown. This entry belongs to a study of T cell repertoires in cytomegalovirus infection. For the study at large: Signatures in public TCR beta sequences pointed to both CMV infection and matching HLA type. Study-wide points: Summed frequency of shared TCR beta families picked out CMV carriers who also had the relevant HLA.

CDR1 and CDR2 from the germline V gene are SGHTA and FQGNSA. The CDR3 consists of 15 residues. V was clipped by 5 bases and J by 7 bases; unmatched bases: 8. MiXCR, run by TCRdb on the reads, gives a single entry per CDR3 protein. The sample consists of 54,000 or so distinct CDR3 sequences, 25% to 40% of them appearing once. This chain joins TRBV7-2 and TRBJ2-1; 10 bases map to TRBD2. The TCR sequence derives from a human donor in good health (CMV status not recorded). Some clones in this sample may be carry-over from other donors' samples. The sequenced sample consisted of PBMCs, sequenced either directly or after in vitro stimulation (not recorded which). The CDR3 is CASSRLQTSGNEQFF. The CDR3 DNA follows: TGTGCCAGCAGCCGCTTACAGACTAGCGGGAATGAGCAGTTCTTC. Complete variable domain (other parts from reference TRBV7-2 and TRBJ2-1): GAGVSQSPSNKVTEKGKDVELRCDPISGHTALYWYRQSLGQGLEFLIYFQGNSAPDKSGLPSDRFSAERTGGSVSTLTIQRTQQEDSAVYLCASSRLQTSGNEQFFGPGTRLTVL.